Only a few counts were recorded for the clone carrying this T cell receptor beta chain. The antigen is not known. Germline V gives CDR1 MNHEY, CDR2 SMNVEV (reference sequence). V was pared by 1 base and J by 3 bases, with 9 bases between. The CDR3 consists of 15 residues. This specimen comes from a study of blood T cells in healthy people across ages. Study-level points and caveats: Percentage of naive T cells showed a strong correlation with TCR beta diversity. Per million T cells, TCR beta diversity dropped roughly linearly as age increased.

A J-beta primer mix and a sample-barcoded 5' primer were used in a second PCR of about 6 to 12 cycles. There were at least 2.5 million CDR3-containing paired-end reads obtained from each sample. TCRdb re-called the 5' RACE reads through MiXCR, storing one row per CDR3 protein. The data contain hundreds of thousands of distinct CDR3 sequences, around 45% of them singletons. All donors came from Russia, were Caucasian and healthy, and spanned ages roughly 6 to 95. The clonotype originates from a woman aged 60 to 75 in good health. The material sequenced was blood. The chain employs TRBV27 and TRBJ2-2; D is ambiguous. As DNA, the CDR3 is TGTGCCAGCAGTTTATTTGGCGGAGACACCGGGGAGCTGTTTTTT. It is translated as CASSLFGGDTGELFF.